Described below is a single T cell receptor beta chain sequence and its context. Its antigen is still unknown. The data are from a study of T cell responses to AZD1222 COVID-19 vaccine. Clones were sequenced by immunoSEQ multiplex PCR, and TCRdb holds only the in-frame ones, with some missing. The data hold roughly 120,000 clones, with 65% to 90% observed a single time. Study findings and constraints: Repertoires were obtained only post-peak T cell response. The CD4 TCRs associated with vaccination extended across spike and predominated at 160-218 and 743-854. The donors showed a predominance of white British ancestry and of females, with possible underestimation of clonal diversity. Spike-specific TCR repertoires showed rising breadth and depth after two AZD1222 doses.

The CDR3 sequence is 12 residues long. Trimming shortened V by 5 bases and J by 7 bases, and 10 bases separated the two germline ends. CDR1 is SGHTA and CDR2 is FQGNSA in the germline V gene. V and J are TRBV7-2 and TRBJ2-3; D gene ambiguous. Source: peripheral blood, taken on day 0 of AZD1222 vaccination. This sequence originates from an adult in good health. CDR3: CASSQDLNTQYF. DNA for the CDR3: TGTGCCAGCAGCCAAGACTTAAATACGCAGTATTTT.